This T cell receptor (beta chain) was found in a study of shared clonotypes between healthy human individuals. Study in general: Researchers drew samples from a couple of women and three men aged 18 to 49.

Sequencing was at deep level. In the study's own analysis: Filtering differed because ImmunoSEQ produced junction-only sequences that carried no quality scores. The table came from immunoSEQ multiplex PCR; TCRdb's copy has only in-frame clones and leaves some out. That table furnishes V, J and clone size, whereas the DNA furnished D and trimming. The sample has approximately 2.5 million clones, under 95% seen once. The CDR3 consists of 15 residues. V was clipped by 8 bases and J by 6 bases; unmatched bases: 13. From germline, CDR1 is SGHRS and CDR2 YFSETQ. V and J are TRBV5-1 and TRBJ2-1; 8 nucleotides line up with TRBD2. The TCR originated in a man aged 18-30 years in good health. Some clones in this sample may be carry-over from other donors' samples. Material for sequencing was naive CD4+ T cells from PBMCs. Subset denoted: CD45RA+ positively selected. CDR3 nucleotides: TGCGCCAGTCTCTACGACGTAGCGGGAACCAATGAGCAGTTCTTC. It encodes CASLYDVAGTNEQFF.